This T cell receptor beta chain was recorded in a study of blood T cell repertoires in COVID-19. Unmatched junction bases numbered 6, after V lost 3 bases and J lost 3 bases. The CDR3 has 15 residues. CDR1 is SGDLS, CDR2 YYNGEE, per germline. The repertoire was sequenced with immunoSEQ multiplex PCR; TCRdb's copy has only in-frame clones and lacks some. The sample carries about 280,000 clones, around nine tenths recorded once. This receptor was taken from a woman between 40 and 55 years old who had recovered from COVID-19. The genes are TRBV9 and TRBJ1-5, with TRBD1 identical over 7 bases. Sequenced: PBMCs or T cells enriched from blood (not recorded which). CDR3 DNA sequence: TGTGCCAGCAGCGAGGGGGGACAGCCCAATCAGCCCCAGCATTTT. It specifies CASSEGGQPNQPQHF.